Described below is a single T cell receptor beta chain sequence and its context. Its antigen is as yet unknown. Genomic DNA from each subset was divided evenly over several immunoSEQ plates. Profiling relied on immunoSEQ multiplex PCR, and the TCRdb table lists in-frame clones only, not all of them. The table has over a million clones, approximately 76% seen once. Deletions cut 4 bases from V and 10 bases from J, with 16 bases between. CDR3 length: 13 amino acids. Germline CDR1 and CDR2: MNHEY and SMNVEV (reference sequence). These data originate in a study of shared clonotypes between healthy human individuals. Notes on the study in general: Some naive CD4 clonotypes, around 5%, turned up in common across several donors.

Sequencing was done on a sample of memory CD4+ T cells sorted from blood. The subset is: CD45RA-negative fraction. The receptor was derived from a man aged 18 to 29 in good health. The chain couples TRBV27 to TRBJ1-1, with no clear D. The CDR3 DNA reads TGTGCCAGCAGTTCGCCTATTGGCAGAAGAGCTTTCTTT. The encoded protein is CASSSPIGRRAFF.